These 3 T cell receptor beta chains came from one sample sequenced in a study of T cell repertoires in cytomegalovirus infection. TCRdb reprocessed the reads via MiXCR and lists one record per CDR3 protein. Of some 350,000 distinct CDR3 sequences listed, approximately 35% are singletons. No antigens are known for them. Sequences were derived from cultured PBMCs, sampled from culture after CMV antigen stimulation. These receptors all stem from a human donor in good health (CMV status not recorded). Some clones in this sample may be carry-over from other donors' samples.

Only one count was recorded for this clonotype. This sequence joins TRBV7-6 and TRBJ2-6, with D tentatively TRBD1 (7 bases). The CDR3 sequence is 15 residues long. Trimming left V 7 bases short and J 7 bases short, with 17 bases between. The germline gives CDR1 SGHVS, CDR2 FNYEAQ. DNA for the CDR3: TGTGCCAGCACGCCAGGGGGGTGGGGAGCCAACGTCCTGACTTTC. Translated, it gives CASTPGGWGANVLTF.

The chain couples TRBV11-2 to TRBJ2-3; D gene uncertain. The CDR3 has 13 residues. Trimming removed 4 bases from V and 10 bases from J, with 15 bases in between. Germline V gene data show CDR1 as SGHAT and CDR2 as FQNNGV. The CDR3, as DNA: TGTGCCAGCAGCTACGTCCAGGACCAGCCGCAGTATTTT. It codes for CASSYVQDQPQYF.

The chain couples TRBV20-1 to TRBJ2-5; maybe TRBD2 (6 bases). The CDR3 runs to 13 residues. V dropped 3 bases and J dropped 9 bases, with 17 bases sitting between them. In germline, CDR1 is DFQATT, CDR2 SNEGSKA (reference sequence). For the CDR3, the DNA is TGCAGTGCTAGGGAAGCGGGCCCTGTGGCCCAGTACTTC. The encoded protein is CSAREAGPVAQYF.